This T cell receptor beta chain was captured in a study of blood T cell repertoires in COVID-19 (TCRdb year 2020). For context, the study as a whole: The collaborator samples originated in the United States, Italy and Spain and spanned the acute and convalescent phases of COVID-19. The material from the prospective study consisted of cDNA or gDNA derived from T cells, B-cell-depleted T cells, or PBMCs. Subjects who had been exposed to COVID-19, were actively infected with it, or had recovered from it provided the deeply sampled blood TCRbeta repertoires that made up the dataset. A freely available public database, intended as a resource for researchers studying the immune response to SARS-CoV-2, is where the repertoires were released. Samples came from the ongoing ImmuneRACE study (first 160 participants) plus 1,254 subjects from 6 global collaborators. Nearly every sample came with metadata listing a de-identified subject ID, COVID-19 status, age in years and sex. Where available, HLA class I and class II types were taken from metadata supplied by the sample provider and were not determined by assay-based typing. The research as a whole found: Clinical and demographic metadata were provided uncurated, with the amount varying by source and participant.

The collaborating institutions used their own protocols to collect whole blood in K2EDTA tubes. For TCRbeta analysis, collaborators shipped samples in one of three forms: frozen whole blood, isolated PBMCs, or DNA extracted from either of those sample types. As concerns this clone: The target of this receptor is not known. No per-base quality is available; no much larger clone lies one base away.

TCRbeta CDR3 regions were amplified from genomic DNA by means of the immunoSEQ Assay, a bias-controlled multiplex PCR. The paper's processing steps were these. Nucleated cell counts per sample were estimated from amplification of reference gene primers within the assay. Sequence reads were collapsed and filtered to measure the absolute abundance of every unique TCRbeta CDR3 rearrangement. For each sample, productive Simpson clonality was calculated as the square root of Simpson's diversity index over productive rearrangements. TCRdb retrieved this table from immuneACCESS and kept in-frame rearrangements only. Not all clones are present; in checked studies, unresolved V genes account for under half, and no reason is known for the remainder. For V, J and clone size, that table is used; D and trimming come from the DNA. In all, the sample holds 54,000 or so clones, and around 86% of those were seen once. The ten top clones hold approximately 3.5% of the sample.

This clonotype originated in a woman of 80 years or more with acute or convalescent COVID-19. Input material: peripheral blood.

The CDR3 protein is CASRDIGRLAWHTQYF. The sequenced DNA is TGTGCCAGCAGAGACATCGGCCGACTAGCTTGGCATACGCAGTATTTT. The V and J segments used are TRBV6-6 and TRBJ2-3, with 7 central nucleotides matching TRBD2. CDR1 and CDR2 were assigned from the germline V gene (reference sequence) as MNHNY and SVGAGI. Germline trimming: 6 bases from V, 7 bases from J; junction bases outside gene matches: 16. The CDR3 has 16 amino acids, counting the end cysteine and phenylalanine. Only the CDR3 portion is preserved as DNA: 48 bases, with reading frame beginning at the first base.